This TCR beta chain was identified in a study of blood T cell repertoires in COVID-19. Germline V gene sequence: CDR1 LGHNA, CDR2 YSLEER. The V end lost 0 bases, the J end lost 3 bases, and 11 bases lay between the germline ends. The CDR3 totals 15 residues. Clones were read by immunoSEQ multiplex PCR, and TCRdb kept only the in-frame ones, dropping some. The sample has a few hundred thousand clones; over 75% are singletons. The chain links TRBV4-3 to TRBJ1-2; no firm D call. Sequences were obtained from PBMCs or T cells enriched from blood (not recorded which). This TCR derives from a woman aged 40 to 50 with acute COVID-19. This chain's CDR3 is CASSQDSAADYGYTF. The CDR3 region has the DNA TGCGCCAGCAGCCAAGATTCAGCGGCTGACTATGGCTACACCTTC.